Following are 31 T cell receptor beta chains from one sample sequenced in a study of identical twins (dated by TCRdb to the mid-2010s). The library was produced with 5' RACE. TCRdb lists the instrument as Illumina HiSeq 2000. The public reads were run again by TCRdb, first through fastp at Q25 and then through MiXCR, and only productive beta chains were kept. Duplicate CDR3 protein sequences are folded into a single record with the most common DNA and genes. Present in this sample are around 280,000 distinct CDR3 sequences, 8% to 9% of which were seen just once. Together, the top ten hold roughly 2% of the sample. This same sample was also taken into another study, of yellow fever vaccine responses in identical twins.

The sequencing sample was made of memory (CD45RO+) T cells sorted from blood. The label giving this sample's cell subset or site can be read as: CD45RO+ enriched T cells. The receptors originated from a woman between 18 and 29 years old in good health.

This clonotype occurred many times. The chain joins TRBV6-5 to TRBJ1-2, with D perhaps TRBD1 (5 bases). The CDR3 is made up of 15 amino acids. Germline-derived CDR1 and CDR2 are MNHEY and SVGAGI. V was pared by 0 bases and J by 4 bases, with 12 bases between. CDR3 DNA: TGTGCCAGCAGTTACTCGACAGAGGGTATCTATGGCTACACCTTC. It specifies CASSYSTEGIYGYTF.

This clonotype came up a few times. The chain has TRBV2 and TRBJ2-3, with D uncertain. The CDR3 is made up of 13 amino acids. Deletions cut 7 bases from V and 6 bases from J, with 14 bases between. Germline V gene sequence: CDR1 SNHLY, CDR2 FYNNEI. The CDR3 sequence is CASNLFFADTQYF. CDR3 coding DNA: TGTGCCAGCAACTTGTTCTTTGCGGATACGCAGTATTTT.

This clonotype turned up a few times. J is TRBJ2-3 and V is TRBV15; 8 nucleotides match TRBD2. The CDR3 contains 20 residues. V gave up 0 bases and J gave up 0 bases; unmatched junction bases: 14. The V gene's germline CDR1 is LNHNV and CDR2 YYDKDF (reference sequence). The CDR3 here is CATSRDLINGGAWSTDTQYF. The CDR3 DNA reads TGTGCCACCAGCAGAGATCTCATCAACGGGGGGGCTTGGAGCACAGATACGCAGTATTTT.

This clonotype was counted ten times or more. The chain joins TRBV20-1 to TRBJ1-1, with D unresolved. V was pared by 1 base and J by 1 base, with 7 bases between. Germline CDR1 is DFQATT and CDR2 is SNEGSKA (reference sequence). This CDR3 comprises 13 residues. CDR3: CSARVGTNTEAFF. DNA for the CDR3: TGCAGTGCTAGAGTCGGAACGAACACTGAAGCTTTCTTT.

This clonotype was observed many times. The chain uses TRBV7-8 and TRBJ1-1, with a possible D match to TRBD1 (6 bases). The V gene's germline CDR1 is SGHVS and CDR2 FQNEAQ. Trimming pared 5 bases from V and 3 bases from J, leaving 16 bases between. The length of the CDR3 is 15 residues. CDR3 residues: CASSIKWGLYTEAFF. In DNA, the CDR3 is TGTGCCAGCAGCATTAAGTGGGGGCTGTACACTGAAGCTTTCTTT.

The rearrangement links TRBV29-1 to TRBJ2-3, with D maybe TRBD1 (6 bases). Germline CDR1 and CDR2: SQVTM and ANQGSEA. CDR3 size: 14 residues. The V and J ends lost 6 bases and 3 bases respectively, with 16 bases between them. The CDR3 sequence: CSVTLLGATDTQYF. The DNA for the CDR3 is TGCAGCGTCACCCTTTTGGGGGCGACAGATACGCAGTATTTT.

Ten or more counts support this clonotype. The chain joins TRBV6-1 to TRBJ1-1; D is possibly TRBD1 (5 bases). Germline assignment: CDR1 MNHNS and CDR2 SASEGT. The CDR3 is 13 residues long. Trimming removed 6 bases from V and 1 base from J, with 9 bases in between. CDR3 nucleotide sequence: TGTGCCAGCAGCAAGACAGAGAACACTGAAGCTTTCTTT. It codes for CASSKTENTEAFF.

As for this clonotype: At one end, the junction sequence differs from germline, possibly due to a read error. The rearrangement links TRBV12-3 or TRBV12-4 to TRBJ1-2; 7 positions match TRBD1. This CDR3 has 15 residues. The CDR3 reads CSSSSMGTASYGYTF. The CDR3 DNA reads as TGTTCCAGCAGTTCCATGGGGACAGCGAGCTATGGCTACACCTTC.

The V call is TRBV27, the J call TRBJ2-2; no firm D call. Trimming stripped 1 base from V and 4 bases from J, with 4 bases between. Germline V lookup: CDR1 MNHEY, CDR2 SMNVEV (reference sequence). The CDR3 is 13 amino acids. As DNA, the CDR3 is TGTGCCAGCAGTTTATGGCGCACCGGGGAGCTGTTTTTT. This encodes CASSLWRTGELFF.

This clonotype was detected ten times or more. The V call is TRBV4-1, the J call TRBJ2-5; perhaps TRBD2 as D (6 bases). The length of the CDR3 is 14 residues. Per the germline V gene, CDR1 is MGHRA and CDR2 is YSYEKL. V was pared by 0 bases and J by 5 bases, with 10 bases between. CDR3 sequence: CASSQDGGHETQYF. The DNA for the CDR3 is TGCGCCAGCAGCCAAGACGGAGGGCACGAGACCCAGTACTTC.

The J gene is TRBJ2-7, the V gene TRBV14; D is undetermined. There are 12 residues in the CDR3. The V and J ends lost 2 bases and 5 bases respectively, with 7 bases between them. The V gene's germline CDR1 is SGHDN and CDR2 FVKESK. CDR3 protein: CASSQRLDEQYF. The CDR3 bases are TGTGCCAGCAGCCAAAGGCTCGACGAGCAGTACTTC.

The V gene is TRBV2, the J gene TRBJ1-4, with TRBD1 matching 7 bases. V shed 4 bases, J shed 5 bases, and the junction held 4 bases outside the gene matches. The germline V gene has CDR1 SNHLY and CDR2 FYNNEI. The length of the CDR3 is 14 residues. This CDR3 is CASSVQGQNEKLFF. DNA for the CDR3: TGTGCCAGCAGTGTCCAGGGACAGAATGAAAAACTGTTTTTT.

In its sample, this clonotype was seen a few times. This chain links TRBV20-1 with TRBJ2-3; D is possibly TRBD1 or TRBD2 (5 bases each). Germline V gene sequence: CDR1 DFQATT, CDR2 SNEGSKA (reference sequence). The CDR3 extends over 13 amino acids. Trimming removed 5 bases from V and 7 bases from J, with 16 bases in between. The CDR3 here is CSAGDPARYTQYF. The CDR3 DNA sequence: TGCAGTGCTGGGGACCCCGCACGATATACGCAGTATTTT.

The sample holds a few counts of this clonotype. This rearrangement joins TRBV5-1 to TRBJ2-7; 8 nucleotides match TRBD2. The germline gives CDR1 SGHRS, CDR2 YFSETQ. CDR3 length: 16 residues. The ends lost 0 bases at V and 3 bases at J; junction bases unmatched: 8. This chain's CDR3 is CASSLGLAGYYYEQYF. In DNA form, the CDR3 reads TGCGCCAGCAGCTTGGGTCTAGCGGGTTACTACTACGAGCAGTACTTC.

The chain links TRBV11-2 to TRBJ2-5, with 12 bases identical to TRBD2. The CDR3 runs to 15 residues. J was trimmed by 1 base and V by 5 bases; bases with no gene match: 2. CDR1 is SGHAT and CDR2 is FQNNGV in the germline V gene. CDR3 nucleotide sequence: TGTGCCAGCAGCCGGACTAGCGGGGTCCAAGAGACCCAGTACTTC. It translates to CASSRTSGVQETQYF.

CDR3 in amino acids: CASSPAPEQFF. The CDR3 DNA reads TGTGCCAGCAGTCCAGCCCCAGAGCAGTTCTTC. The chain is built from TRBV6-1 and TRBJ2-1; D not certain. Between the trimmed V and J ends, which lost 5 bases and 10 bases, there was a span of 9 bases. CDR1 is MNHNS and CDR2 is SASEGT in the germline V gene. The CDR3 contains 11 residues.

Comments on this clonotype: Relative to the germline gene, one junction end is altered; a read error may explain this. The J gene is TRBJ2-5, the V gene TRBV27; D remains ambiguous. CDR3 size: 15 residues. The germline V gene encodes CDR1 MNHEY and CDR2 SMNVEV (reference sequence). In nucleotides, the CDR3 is TGTGCCAGCAGTCTATCTCAGGCGAAAGGGGAGACCCAGTACTTC. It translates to CASSLSQAKGETQYF.

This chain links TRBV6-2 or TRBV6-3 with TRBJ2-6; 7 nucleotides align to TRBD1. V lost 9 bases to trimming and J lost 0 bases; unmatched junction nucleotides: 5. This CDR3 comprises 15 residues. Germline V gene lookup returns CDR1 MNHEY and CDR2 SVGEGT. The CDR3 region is CASTDRSSGANVLTF. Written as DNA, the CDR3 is TGTGCCAGTACGGACAGGTCCTCTGGGGCCAACGTCCTGACTTTC.

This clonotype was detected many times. DNA of the CDR3: TGCAGCGTTGCGAAGAGCGAGAATGAAAAACTGTTTTTT. Its protein is CSVAKSENEKLFF. The V gene is TRBV29-1, the J gene TRBJ1-4; D ambiguous. CDR3 length: 13 residues. Germline V CDR1 and CDR2: SQVTM, ANQGSEA. V lost 4 bases to trimming and J lost 5 bases, with 11 bases between them.

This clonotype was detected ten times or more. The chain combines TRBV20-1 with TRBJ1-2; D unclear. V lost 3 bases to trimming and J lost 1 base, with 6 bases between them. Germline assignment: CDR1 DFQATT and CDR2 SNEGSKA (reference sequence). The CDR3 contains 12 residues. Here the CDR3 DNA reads TGCAGTGCTAGTTCAGATAACTATGGCTACACCTTC. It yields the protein CSASSDNYGYTF.

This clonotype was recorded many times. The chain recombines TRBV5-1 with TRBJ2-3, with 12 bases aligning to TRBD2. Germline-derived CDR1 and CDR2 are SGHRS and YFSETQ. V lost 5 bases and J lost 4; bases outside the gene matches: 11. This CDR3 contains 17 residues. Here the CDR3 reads CASRDPLAGGHSDTQYF. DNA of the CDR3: TGCGCCAGCAGGGACCCCCTAGCGGGGGGGCACTCAGATACGCAGTATTTT.

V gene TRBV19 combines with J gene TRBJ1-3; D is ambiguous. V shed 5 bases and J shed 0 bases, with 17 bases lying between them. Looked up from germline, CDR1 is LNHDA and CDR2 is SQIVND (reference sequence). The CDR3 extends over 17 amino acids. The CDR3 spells CASSSTGQRDSGNTIYF. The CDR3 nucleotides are TGTGCCAGTAGTTCGACCGGGCAAAGGGACTCTGGAAACACCATATATTTT. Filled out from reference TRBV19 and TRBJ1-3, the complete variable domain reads DGGITQSPKYLFRKEGQNVTLSCEQNLNHDAMYWYRQDPGQGLRLIYYSQIVNDFQKGDIAEGYSVSREKKESFPLTVTSAQKNPTAFYLCASSSTGQRDSGNTIYFGEGSWLTVV.

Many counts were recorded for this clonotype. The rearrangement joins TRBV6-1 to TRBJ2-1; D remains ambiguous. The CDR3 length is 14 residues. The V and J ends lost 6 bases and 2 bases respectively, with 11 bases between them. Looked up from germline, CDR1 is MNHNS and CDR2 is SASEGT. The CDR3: CASRTMRAYNEQFF. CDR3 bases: TGTGCCAGCAGGACCATGCGAGCCTACAATGAGCAGTTCTTC.

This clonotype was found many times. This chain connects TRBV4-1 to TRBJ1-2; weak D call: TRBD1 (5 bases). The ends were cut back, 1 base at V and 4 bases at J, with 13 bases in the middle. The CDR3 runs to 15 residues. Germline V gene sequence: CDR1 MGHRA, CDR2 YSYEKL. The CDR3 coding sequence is TGCGCCAGCAGCCAAGGTGCGGGGCTTGGCTATGGCTACACCTTC. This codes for CASSQGAGLGYGYTF.

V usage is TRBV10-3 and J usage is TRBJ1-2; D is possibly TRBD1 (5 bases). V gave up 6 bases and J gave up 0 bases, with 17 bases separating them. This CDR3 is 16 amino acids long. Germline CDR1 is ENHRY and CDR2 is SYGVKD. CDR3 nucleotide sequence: TGTGCCATCAGGGACCTCCGGGACGGGACTAACTATGGCTACACCTTC. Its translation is CAIRDLRDGTNYGYTF.

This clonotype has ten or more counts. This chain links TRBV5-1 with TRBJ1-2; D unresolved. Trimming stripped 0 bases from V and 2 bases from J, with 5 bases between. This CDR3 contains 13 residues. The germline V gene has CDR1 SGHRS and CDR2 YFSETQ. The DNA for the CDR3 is TGCGCCAGCAGCTTGGCCAAAAACTATGGCTACACCTTC. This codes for CASSLAKNYGYTF.

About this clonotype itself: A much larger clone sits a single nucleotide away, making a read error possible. DNA of the CDR3: TGTGCCAGCAGCCAAGTTCTAGGGTCCGGCGAGCAGTACTTC. It specifies CASSQVLGSGEQYF. This chain connects TRBV3-1 to TRBJ2-7; D is undetermined. V dropped 1 base and J dropped 6 bases, with 13 bases sitting between them. This CDR3 is 14 amino acids long. Per germline, CDR1 LGHDT and CDR2 YNNKEL (reference sequence).

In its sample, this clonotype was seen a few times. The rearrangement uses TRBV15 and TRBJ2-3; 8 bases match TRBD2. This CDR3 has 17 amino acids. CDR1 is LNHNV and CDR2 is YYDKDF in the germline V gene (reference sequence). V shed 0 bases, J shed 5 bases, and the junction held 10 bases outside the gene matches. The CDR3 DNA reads TGTGCCACCAGCAGAGATCGGGGCGGGGGGCCTAGAGATACGCAGTATTTT. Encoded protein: CATSRDRGGGPRDTQYF.

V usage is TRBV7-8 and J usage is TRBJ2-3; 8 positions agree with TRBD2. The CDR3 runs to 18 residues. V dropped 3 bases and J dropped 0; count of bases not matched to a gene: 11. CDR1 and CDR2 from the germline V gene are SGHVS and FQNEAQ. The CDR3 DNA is TGTGCCAGCAGCTTTGTTAGCGGGAAGCCGACTAGCACAGATACGCAGTATTTT. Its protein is CASSFVSGKPTSTDTQYF. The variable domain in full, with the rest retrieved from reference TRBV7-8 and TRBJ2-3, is GAGVSQSPRYKVAKRGQDVALRCDPISGHVSLFWYQQALGQGPEFLTYFQNEAQLDKSGLPSDRFFAERPEGSVSTLKIQRTQQEDSAVYLCASSFVSGKPTSTDTQYFGPGTRLTVL.

Here the CDR3 reads CASTDIYGFHEQYV. Written as DNA, the CDR3 is TGTGCCAGCACTGATATCTATGGCTTCCACGAGCAGTACGTC. The gene calls are TRBV2 and TRBJ2-7; D remains ambiguous. V was shortened by 7 bases and J by 5 bases, with 18 bases between the two germline ends. Germline assignment: CDR1 SNHLY and CDR2 FYNNEI. This CDR3 has 14 residues.

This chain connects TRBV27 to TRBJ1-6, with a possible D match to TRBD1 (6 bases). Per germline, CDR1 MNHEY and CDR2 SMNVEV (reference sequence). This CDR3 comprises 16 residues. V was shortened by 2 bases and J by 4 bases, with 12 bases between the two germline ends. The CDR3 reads CASSLEQGPYNSPLHF. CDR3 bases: TGTGCCAGCAGTTTAGAACAGGGACCGTATAATTCACCCCTCCACTTT.